The 17 T cell receptor beta chains presented below share a single source sample, sequenced in a study of human thymus T cells. TCRdb keeps only in-frame clones here, not all; method: immunoSEQ multiplex PCR. The profile shows 86,000 or so clones, about 96% of them singletons. Obtained as resections during corrective heart surgery, the thymus tissue was then studied. The sequencing sample was made of thymus tissue. The receptors derive from a boy under three years old with a congenital heart defect but otherwise immunologically healthy.

This CDR3 reads CASSPGRSGNAAGELFF. DNA of the CDR3: TGCGCCAGCAGTCCCGGTCGTAGCGGGAACGCTGCCGGGGAGCTGTTTTTT. This sequence joins TRBV10-1 and TRBJ2-2; 8 bases align to TRBD2. With 5 bases clipped from V and 6 bases from J, the junction kept 14 bases outside the gene matches. The CDR3 spans 17 residues. In germline, CDR1 is WNHNN, CDR2 SYGVQD (reference sequence).

The V gene is TRBV12-5, the J gene TRBJ1-1; D uncertain. This CDR3 is built from 12 residues. The germline V gene encodes CDR1 LGHNT and CDR2 FRNRAP. Deletions cut 1 base from V and 2 bases from J, with 2 bases between. This CDR3 reads CASGLENTEAFF. The CDR3 nucleotides are TGTGCTAGTGGTTTGGAAAACACTGAAGCTTTCTTT.

This clone was seen more than once but under ten times. This chain links TRBV2 with TRBJ1-2; D unclear. The CDR3 is 17 amino acids. The germline V and J ends were trimmed by 8 bases and 6 bases, with 28 bases remaining between them. Germline CDR1 reads SNHLY; CDR2 reads FYNNEI. The CDR3 coding sequence is TGTGCCAGCGTCATAATCAGCAGTTGGCAGGCTCCCCATGGCTACACCTTC. It translates to CASVIISSWQAPHGYTF.

The J gene is TRBJ1-1, the V gene TRBV27; TRBD1 might be the D (6 bases). The ends were cut back, 9 bases at V and 11 bases at J, with 16 bases in the middle. The CDR3 is 11 amino acids. The V gene's germline CDR1 is MNHEY and CDR2 SMNVEV (reference sequence). The CDR3 reads CASHGQTRAFF. In DNA form, the CDR3 reads TGTGCCAGTCATGGACAGACCAGGGCTTTCTTT.

V and J are TRBV29-1 and TRBJ2-7, with 9 bases matching TRBD1. The CDR3 has 16 residues. J was trimmed by 2 bases and V by 4 bases; bases with no gene match: 12. The germline gives CDR1 SQVTM, CDR2 ANQGSEA. The DNA for the CDR3 is TGCAGCGTTGGACTAGGACAGGGGATTAAAGCCTACGAGCAGTACTTC. Amino acid sequence: CSVGLGQGIKAYEQYF.

Only one count was recorded for this clone. The CDR3 DNA is TGTGCCAGCAGTTACTCGGGAGGGGACTATGGCTACACCTTC. Protein product: CASSYSGGDYGYTF. This sequence joins TRBV6-5 and TRBJ1-2; a weak D match, TRBD1 (5 bases). CDR1 and CDR2 (germline): MNHEY, SVGAGI. This CDR3 has 14 residues. The V end was cut by 0 bases, the J end by 3 bases, with 8 bases between.

The CDR3 spells CASSLGVAGYNEQFF. DNA of the CDR3: TGTGCCAGCAGTTTAGGGGTAGCGGGCTACAATGAGCAGTTCTTC. The V call is TRBV28, the J call TRBJ2-1, with TRBD2 identical over 7 bases. In germline, CDR1 is MDHEN, CDR2 SYDVKM. V shed 2 bases, J shed 3 bases, and the junction held 4 bases outside the gene matches. There are 15 residues in the CDR3. Together with reference TRBV28 and TRBJ2-1, the CDR3 gives the full variable domain: DVKVTQSSRYLVKRTGEKVFLECVQDMDHENMFWYRQDPGLGLRLIYFSYDVKMKEKGDIPEGYSVSREKKERFSLILESASTNQTSMYLCASSLGVAGYNEQFFGPGTRLTVL.

The rearrangement links TRBV5-1 to TRBJ1-2; weak D call: TRBD1 (6 bases). Germline assignment: CDR1 SGHRS and CDR2 YFSETQ. CDR3 length: 17 residues. Deletions cut 2 bases from V and 8 bases from J, with 25 bases between. The CDR3 nucleotides are TGCGCCAGCAGCTTAGCCAGTCTACAGGGTACTTCGGGAGGCTACACCTTC. This sequence encodes CASSLASLQGTSGGYTF. The full variable domain, rest sourced from reference TRBV5-1 and TRBJ1-2, is KAGVTQTPRYLIKTRGQQVTLSCSPISGHRSVSWYQQTPGQGLQFLFEYFSETQRNKGNFPGRFSGRQFSNSRSEMNVSTLELGDSALYLCASSLASLQGTSGGYTFGSGTRLTVV.

The V call is TRBV6-5, the J call TRBJ1-2; possibly TRBD1 for D (6 bases). Trimming removed 2 bases at V and 3 bases at J, with 7 bases between. Germline CDR1 MNHEY, CDR2 SVGAGI. The CDR3 covers 13 residues. The CDR3 loop is CASSYHRDYGYTF. CDR3 sequence (DNA): TGTGCCAGCAGTTACCACAGGGACTATGGCTACACCTTC.

This sequence joins TRBV28 and TRBJ2-5; 11 bases map to TRBD1. Per germline, CDR1 MDHEN and CDR2 SYDVKM. This CDR3 has 14 amino acids. Trimming cost V 6 bases and J 3 bases; bases outside gene matches: 3. CDR3 sequence (DNA): TGTGCCAGCAGCCGGGACAGGGGGGAAGAGACCCAGTACTTC. Its protein is CASSRDRGEETQYF. Full variable domain (missing parts from reference TRBV28 and TRBJ2-5): DVKVTQSSRYLVKRTGEKVFLECVQDMDHENMFWYRQDPGLGLRLIYFSYDVKMKEKGDIPEGYSVSREKKERFSLILESASTNQTSMYLCASSRDRGEETQYFGPGTRLLVL.

The chain links TRBV4-3 to TRBJ2-7; 14 bases match TRBD2. CDR3 size: 17 residues. In germline, CDR1 is LGHNA, CDR2 YSLEER. The V segment lost 4 bases and the J segment 5 bases; nucleotides outside the gene matches: 10. The CDR3 DNA is TGCGCCAGCAGCCCGGGACTAGCGGGGGACCGCCCCCACGAGCAGTACTTC. Amino acids: CASSPGLAGDRPHEQYF.

The chain is built from TRBV5-6 and TRBJ2-5; the match to TRBD1 covers 7 bases. CDR3 length: 16 residues. V dropped 2 bases and J dropped 5; count of bases not matched to a gene: 12. Germline V lookup: CDR1 SGHDT, CDR2 YYEEEE. The CDR3 sequence: CASSFYRGSPPETQYF. Written as DNA, the CDR3 is TGTGCCAGCAGCTTCTACAGGGGCTCACCCCCGGAGACCCAGTACTTC.

V and J are TRBV7-6 and TRBJ2-3, with 11 nucleotides matching TRBD1. The ends lost 5 bases at V and 3 bases at J; junction bases unmatched: 13. CDR1 SGHVS and CDR2 FNYEAQ come from the germline V gene. The CDR3 is 18 residues long. The CDR3 spells CASSPWGTGGEGTDTQYF. DNA of the CDR3: TGTGCCAGCAGCCCCTGGGGGACAGGGGGTGAGGGGACAGATACGCAGTATTTT. Variable domain in full (rest from reference TRBV7-6 and TRBJ2-3): GAGVSQSPRYKVTKRGQDVALRCDPISGHVSLYWYRQALGQGPEFLTYFNYEAQQDKSGLPNDRFSAERPEGSISTLTIQRTEQRDSAMYRCASSPWGTGGEGTDTQYFGPGTRLTVL.

The V gene is TRBV10-2, the J gene TRBJ2-5; D might be TRBD1 (6 bases). Germline assignment: CDR1 WSHSY and CDR2 SAAADI. The CDR3 extends over 15 amino acids. The ends were cut back, 6 bases at V and 2 bases at J, with 16 bases in the middle. In DNA, the CDR3 is TGCGCCAGCAGCCTCTTCAGGGGCGTACAAGAGACCCAGTACTTC. It encodes CASSLFRGVQETQYF.

The chain joins TRBV6-5 to TRBJ2-5; 7 nucleotides agree with TRBD2. The CDR3 is 15 amino acids. With V trimmed by 2 bases and J by 7 bases, 10 bases remained unmatched. CDR1 MNHEY and CDR2 SVGAGI come from the germline V gene. The CDR3 reads CASSYLDGGRGTQYF. The CDR3 DNA reads as TGTGCCAGCAGTTACCTTGACGGCGGGAGAGGGACCCAGTACTTC.

A single count supports this clone. The chain uses TRBV19 and TRBJ2-3; 14 nucleotides align to TRBD2. Germline values: CDR1 LNHDA, CDR2 SQIVND (reference sequence). This CDR3 has 20 residues. The junction had 16 bases not matched to a gene; V was cut back by 6 bases and J by 2 bases. The CDR3 loop is CASSRRGLAGARTFTDTQYF. CDR3 DNA sequence: TGTGCCAGTAGCCGACGGGGACTAGCGGGGGCCAGGACTTTCACAGATACGCAGTATTTT.

This chain uses TRBV6-5 with TRBJ2-7; D is undetermined. This CDR3 is built from 15 residues. V lost 7 bases and J lost 2, with 18 bases in between. CDR1 and CDR2 (germline): MNHEY, SVGAGI. The CDR3 sequence: CASTSLGPSAYEQYF. CDR3 sequence (DNA): TGTGCCAGCACCTCCCTTGGCCCGTCAGCCTACGAGCAGTACTTC.